These 12 T cell receptor beta chains were all obtained from the same sample, sequenced in a study of identical twins. TCRdb fed the 5' RACE reads into MiXCR, producing one record per CDR3 protein. The sample has more than 400,000 distinct CDR3 sequences, roughly 15% seen once; the top ten hold about 0.47%. Separately, the same data were catalogued under a study of yellow fever vaccine responses in identical twins.

Sequenced input: CD4+ T cells sorted from blood. These receptors were collected from a woman in her late teens or twenties in good health.

V gene TRBV5-1 combines with J gene TRBJ2-5; TRBD2 agrees at 8 bases. In germline, CDR1 is SGHRS, CDR2 YFSETQ. V trimming: 4 bases; J trimming: 2 bases; junction bases outside the gene matches: 7. The CDR3 has 15 amino acids. DNA of the CDR3: TGCGCCAGCAGCCTTAGCGGGGAGCCACAAGAGACCCAGTACTTC. Its translation is CASSLSGEPQETQYF. The full variable domain, its missing parts supplied by reference TRBV5-1 and TRBJ2-5, is KAGVTQTPRYLIKTRGQQVTLSCSPISGHRSVSWYQQTPGQGLQFLFEYFSETQRNKGNFPGRFSGRQFSNSRSEMNVSTLELGDSALYLCASSLSGEPQETQYFGPGTRLLVL.

The chain employs TRBV3-1 and TRBJ2-1; possible D gene TRBD2, 5 bases. Germline V gives CDR1 LGHDT, CDR2 YNNKEL (reference sequence). CDR3 length: 13 residues. V lost 4 bases and J lost 9, with 13 bases in between. This chain's CDR3 is CASSRTRWAEQFF. In nucleotides, the CDR3 is TGTGCCAGCAGCCGAACTAGGTGGGCTGAGCAGTTCTTC.

The V call is TRBV18, the J call TRBJ2-2, with D maybe TRBD1 (5 bases). Trimming cost V 4 bases and J 3 bases, with 12 bases left between them. CDR3 length equals 15 residues. Looked up from germline, CDR1 is KGHSH and CDR2 is LQKENI. CDR3 nucleotide sequence: TGTGCCAGCTCACAAACCCAGACAGACACCGGGGAGCTGTTTTTT. Translated, it gives CASSQTQTDTGELFF.

The rearrangement joins TRBV5-1 to TRBJ1-3; the D is unclear. CDR1 is SGHRS and CDR2 is YFSETQ in the germline V gene. The germline V and J ends were trimmed by 4 bases and 0 bases, with 11 bases remaining between them. The CDR3 extends over 15 amino acids. In nucleotides, the CDR3 is TGCGCCAGCAGCCTCTTGGGCCACTCTGGAAACACCATATATTTT. Protein product: CASSLLGHSGNTIYF.

The chain joins TRBV5-4 to TRBJ1-1; 9 bases map to TRBD1. V was pared by 4 bases and J by 5 bases, with 6 bases of the junction left unmatched. Germline V CDR1 and CDR2: SGHNT, YYREEE (reference sequence). The CDR3 consists of 14 residues. The CDR3 region is CASSGGQGQTEAFF. The CDR3 DNA reads TGTGCCAGCAGCGGGGGACAGGGTCAGACTGAAGCTTTCTTT.

This clonotype has only a few counts. The chain is built from TRBV7-2 and TRBJ2-5; D not certain. The CDR3 totals 16 residues. V was shortened by 5 bases and J by 3 bases, with 19 bases between the two germline ends. In germline, CDR1 is SGHTA, CDR2 FQGNSA. The CDR3 protein is CASSLISLTSKETQYF. DNA of the CDR3: TGTGCCAGCAGCCTAATTTCCTTGACGTCCAAAGAGACCCAGTACTTC.

A few counts support this clonotype. The genes are TRBV5-1 and TRBJ2-7; tentatively, D is TRBD2 (6 bases). CDR1 is SGHRS, CDR2 YFSETQ, per germline. Between the trimmed V and J ends, which lost 3 bases and 4 bases, there was a span of 17 bases. This CDR3 is 15 amino acids long. The CDR3 DNA reads TGCGCCAGCAGCTCCTCTTCCGGGAGACCTTACGAGCAGTACTTC. Translating gives CASSSSSGRPYEQYF.

The gene calls are TRBV19 and TRBJ2-7; D perhaps matches TRBD2 (5 bases). Germline V gives CDR1 LNHDA, CDR2 SQIVND (reference sequence). The length of the CDR3 is 16 residues. V lost 0 bases and J lost 2, with 14 bases in between. The CDR3 nucleotides are TGTGCCAGTAGTATAGATCTTAGCGTTGGAACCTACGAGCAGTACTTC. It specifies CASSIDLSVGTYEQYF. Looking up the rest from reference TRBV19 and TRBJ2-7 gives the full variable domain: DGGITQSPKYLFRKEGQNVTLSCEQNLNHDAMYWYRQDPGQGLRLIYYSQIVNDFQKGDIAEGYSVSREKKESFPLTVTSAQKNPTAFYLCASSIDLSVGTYEQYFGPGTRLTVT.

This clonotype turned up a few times. The chain employs TRBV11-2 and TRBJ1-6; unclear D gene. Germline V CDR1 and CDR2: SGHAT, FQNNGV. CDR3 size: 13 residues. The V and J ends lost 2 bases and 11 bases respectively, with 10 bases between them. CDR3 nucleotide sequence: TGTGCCAGCAGCTTAACGGCTCAACCACCCCTCCACTTT. Amino acid sequence: CASSLTAQPPLHF. The variable domain in full, completed from reference TRBV11-2 and TRBJ1-6, reads EAGVAQSPRYKIIEKRQSVAFWCNPISGHATLYWYQQILGQGPKLLIQFQNNGVVDDSQLPKDRFSAERLKGVDSTLKIQPAKLEDSAVYLCASSLTAQPPLHFGNGTRLTVT.

This clonotype has just a few counts. The chain has TRBV5-1 and TRBJ2-5; D gene ambiguous. CDR3 length: 16 residues. V was cut by 3 bases and J by 5 bases, with 20 bases left in between. CDR1 is SGHRS and CDR2 is YFSETQ in the germline V gene. DNA for the CDR3: TGCGCCAGCAGCTCCGTTCGGCTCGATCTGCCGGAGACCCAGTACTTC. Protein product: CASSSVRLDLPETQYF. Variable domain in full (rest from reference TRBV5-1 and TRBJ2-5): KAGVTQTPRYLIKTRGQQVTLSCSPISGHRSVSWYQQTPGQGLQFLFEYFSETQRNKGNFPGRFSGRQFSNSRSEMNVSTLELGDSALYLCASSSVRLDLPETQYFGPGTRLLVL.

This clonotype was seen more than once but under ten times. The chain employs TRBV7-9 and TRBJ2-7; 9 positions agree with TRBD1. The J segment lost 2 bases and the V segment lost 2 bases, leaving 4 bases of the junction unmatched. The CDR3 spans 15 residues. The germline CDR1 and CDR2 sequences are SEHNR and FQNEAQ (reference sequence). CDR3 coding DNA: TGTGCCAGCAGCTTACTCGGACAGGGGACCTACGAGCAGTACTTC. Residues: CASSLLGQGTYEQYF.

V and J are TRBV4-2 and TRBJ1-2; D might be TRBD1 (5 bases). Trimming took 1 base from V and 8 from J, leaving 11 bases between them. Germline CDR1 reads LGHNA; CDR2 reads YNFKEQ. The CDR3 extends over 13 amino acids. The CDR3 is CASSQGRGEGYTF. The CDR3 bases are TGTGCCAGCAGCCAAGGCCGGGGGGAAGGCTACACCTTC.